What follows are 13 T cell receptor beta chains derived from one specimen sequenced in a study of blood T cell repertoires in COVID-19. Sequencing used immunoSEQ multiplex PCR; TCRdb keeps in-frame clones, though not all of them. Of some 200,000 clones in the sample, approximately 85% were seen once. Sequencing input: peripheral blood. These TCRs come from a woman between 65 and 79 years old with COVID-19, enrolled during active disease.

J is TRBJ2-3 and V is TRBV7-9; 7 bases are a match to TRBD1. The junction had 10 bases not matched to a gene; V was cut back by 5 bases and J by 2 bases. Germline V gene lookup returns CDR1 SEHNR and CDR2 FQNEAQ (reference sequence). This CDR3 has 16 amino acids. As DNA, the CDR3 is TGTGCCAGCAGCAGAAACAGGGGATTTAACACAGATACGCAGTATTTT. Amino acid sequence: CASSRNRGFNTDTQYF.

CDR3 residues: CASSFPREGGRETQYF. The CDR3 bases are TGTGCCAGCAGCTTCCCCCGAGAGGGGGGGCGGGAGACCCAGTACTTC. The rearrangement links TRBV11-2 to TRBJ2-5, with TRBD2 as a possible D gene (7 bases). The CDR3 consists of 16 residues. Per the germline V gene, CDR1 is SGHAT and CDR2 is FQNNGV. V was pared by 3 bases and J by 5 bases, with 19 bases between.

The chain couples TRBV21-1 to TRBJ1-1. TRBV21-1 is recorded as a pseudogene. The CDR3 totals 14 residues. The CDR3 nucleotides read TGTGCCAGCAGGGGGGGATTTAGGGGTCCTGAAGCTTTCTTT. Translation gives CASRGGFRGPEAFF.

The chain carries TRBV10-3 and TRBJ1-2; D not certain. V was clipped by 0 bases and J by 4 bases, with 9 bases between them. This CDR3 contains 14 residues. The germline CDR1 and CDR2 sequences are ENHRY and SYGVKD. The CDR3 DNA follows: TGTGCCATCAGTGAGTCCCCGACTATCTATGGCTACACCTTC. This codes for CAISESPTIYGYTF.

This chain joins TRBV6-1 and TRBJ2-7; a weak D match, TRBD2 (6 bases). Germline V gives CDR1 MNHNS, CDR2 SASEGT. The CDR3 runs to 16 residues. V was clipped by 1 base and J by 4 bases, with 17 bases between them. The CDR3 region has the DNA TGTGCCAGCAGTGAAGGGGGGGTAGTGGAATGGTACGAGCAGTACTTC. Translated, it gives CASSEGGVVEWYEQYF.

This clone was picked up one time. The V and J genes are TRBV7-6 and TRBJ1-3; 9 nucleotides line up with TRBD1. Germline assignment: CDR1 SGHVS and CDR2 FNYEAQ. The CDR3 has 17 amino acids. Trimming took 4 bases from V and 1 from J; bases not matched to a gene: 8. CDR3 sequence: CASSSRYRGLSGNTIYF. Written as DNA, the CDR3 is TGTGCCAGCAGCTCTCGATACAGGGGGCTTTCTGGAAACACCATATATTTT.

The J gene is TRBJ1-6, the V gene TRBV4-3; unclear D gene. Per the germline V gene, CDR1 is LGHNA and CDR2 is YSLEER. The CDR3 runs 18 residues. V lost 5 bases, J lost 5 bases, and 22 bases lay in between. This CDR3 is CASSSRVPVGGDNSPLHF. CDR3 bases: TGCGCCAGCAGCTCCCGGGTCCCCGTCGGAGGTGATAATTCACCCCTCCACTTT.

The chain uses TRBV19 and TRBJ2-5, with D possibly TRBD1 on 7 matching bases. V was trimmed by 3 bases and J by 1 base, leaving 12 bases between them. The CDR3 is 15 amino acids. Germline lookup yields CDR1 LNHDA and CDR2 SQIVND (reference sequence). The CDR3 DNA reads as TGTGCCAGTAGTATGGCGGGACAGTCCCAAGAGACCCAGTACTTC. It is translated as CASSMAGQSQETQYF.

The chain combines TRBV9 with TRBJ2-5; 9 bases align to TRBD2. The germline gives CDR1 SGDLS, CDR2 YYNGEE. V lost 4 bases, J lost 5 bases, and 12 bases stayed unmatched. There are 16 residues in the CDR3. The CDR3 DNA is TGTGCCAGCAGCCCCTTAGCGGGAGAGCGTGGGGAGACCCAGTACTTC. It yields the protein CASSPLAGERGETQYF.

The chain uses TRBV7-3 and TRBJ2-3; 9 nucleotides align to TRBD2. V lost 5 bases, J lost 6 bases, and 9 bases stayed unmatched. From germline, CDR1 is SGHTA and CDR2 FQGTGA. CDR3 length: 15 amino acids. The CDR3 DNA is TGTGCCAGCAGCGTTAGCGGGAGATCGGGCGATACGCAGTATTTT. Translation gives CASSVSGRSGDTQYF.

The V gene is TRBV7-6, the J gene TRBJ2-1, with a weak D call TRBD2 (6 bases). Trimming took 5 bases from V and 4 from J, leaving 15 bases between them. Germline V gives CDR1 SGHVS, CDR2 FNYEAQ. The CDR3 totals 15 residues. As DNA, the CDR3 is TGTGCCAGCAGCCCAGGGCCCCTAGCGTACAATGAGCAGTTCTTC. This encodes CASSPGPLAYNEQFF.

The V and J genes are TRBV19 and TRBJ1-1, with TRBD1 matching 7 bases. After removal of 6 bases from V and 3 bases from J, the junction contained 4 bases not matched to a gene. The CDR3 runs 13 residues. Germline CDR1 is LNHDA and CDR2 is SQIVND (reference sequence). The CDR3 DNA reads as TGTGCCAGTAGCTATACAGGGGACACTGAAGCTTTCTTT. Protein product: CASSYTGDTEAFF.

V is TRBV20-1 and J is TRBJ2-7; 8 bases line up with TRBD1. The CDR3 extends over 11 amino acids. Losses at the gene ends were 5 bases for V and 6 bases for J; bases not matched to a gene: 3. The V gene's germline CDR1 is DFQATT and CDR2 SNEGSKA (reference sequence). In nucleotides, the CDR3 is TGCAGTGCTCAGGGGGCGGTCGAGCAGTACTTC. Translating gives CSAQGAVEQYF.